The 21 T cell receptor beta chains below were found in one sample sequenced in a study of tumor-infiltrating lymphocytes in primary liver carcinoma. The researchers produced TCR beta cDNA from roughly 550 ng total RNA with a constant-region primer. What produced the TCR beta libraries was three nested multiplex PCR rounds using slightly modified ARM-PCR. A C-beta reverse primer was combined with TRBV1-TRBV30 forward primers in the first two PCR rounds, and each round had approximately 9 cycles. Via MiXCR, TCRdb re-called the multiplex PCR reads, giving one row per CDR3 protein. The sample has about 54,000 distinct CDR3 sequences; about 80% are singletons. Starting material for RNA and DNA co-extraction consisted of roughly 18-34 mg of unsorted bulk tissue. The sample consisted of liver tumor tissue from sampling region 2. Subset reported: tumor region T2, inferior pole. These receptors were collected from a man between 40 and 49 years old with primary liver carcinoma and hepatitis B virus infection.

This clonotype showed up just a few times. A much larger clone differs from this one at a single base, so this may be a read error. This chain uses TRBV5-4 with TRBJ2-3; possible D gene TRBD2, 5 bases. Germline V gene lookup returns CDR1 SGHNT and CDR2 YYREEE (reference sequence). The CDR3 extends over 12 amino acids. The CDR3 spells CASRLALRAQYF. The CDR3 DNA follows: TGTGCCAGCAGATTGGCCTTGAGGGCGCAGTATTTT.

This chain joins TRBV6-5 and TRBJ2-3; D is tentatively TRBD1 or TRBD2 (6 bases each). The germline CDR1 and CDR2 sequences are MNHEY and SVGAGI. CDR3 size: 16 residues. Trimming removed 5 bases at V and 6 bases at J, with 21 bases between. The CDR3 region is CASSKPGGGGMDTQYF. The CDR3, as DNA: TGTGCCAGCAGTAAGCCAGGTGGAGGGGGTATGGATACGCAGTATTTT.

Many counts were recorded for this clonotype. The rearrangement links TRBV29-1 to TRBJ2-2; unclear D gene. In germline, CDR1 is SQVTM, CDR2 ANQGSEA. The CDR3 runs to 14 residues. Trimming took off 3 bases at V and 3 bases at J, with 11 bases between the two ends. CDR3: CSVETRAYTGELFF. As DNA, the CDR3 is TGCAGCGTTGAGACCCGGGCTTACACCGGGGAGCTGTTTTTT.

This clonotype was counted once. One end of the junction is discordant with germline, which a read error may explain. This chain connects TRBV6-1 to TRBJ2-3; 8 bases match TRBD2. From germline, CDR1 is MNHNS and CDR2 SASEGT. The CDR3 is 18 residues long. The CDR3 sequence: CASIEPASGPYSSDTQYF. Written as DNA, the CDR3 is TGTGCTAGCATTGAACCAGCTAGCGGGCCGTATAGCTCAGATACGCAGTATTTT.

Note on this clonotype: The final CDR3 position lacks the conserved phenylalanine or tryptophan, pointing to a likely read error. This chain uses TRBV4-1 with TRBJ1-6; perhaps TRBD1 as D (5 bases). Germline CDR1 and CDR2: MGHRA and YSYEKL. The CDR3 covers 15 residues. This chain's CDR3 is CASSQGDQRDSPLHS. The CDR3 DNA follows: TGTGCCAGCAGCCAAGGGGATCAGCGCGATTCACCCCTCCACTCT.

This chain joins TRBV11-2 and TRBJ2-7, with D possibly matching TRBD2 (5 bases). V dropped 10 bases and J dropped 3 bases, with 22 bases sitting between them. The CDR3 spans 15 residues. The germline V gene encodes CDR1 SGHAT and CDR2 FQNNGV. The DNA of the CDR3 is TGTGCCAACACTCTCTTGGAAGCGGCCCACTACGAGCAGTACTTC. Translation gives CANTLLEAAHYEQYF.

This clonotype was seen repeatedly, ten times or more. This chain joins TRBV10-3 and TRBJ2-7, with D perhaps matching TRBD1 (5 bases). Trimming stripped 2 bases from V and 5 bases from J, with 13 bases between. Germline values: CDR1 ENHRY, CDR2 SYGVKD. The CDR3 has 14 residues. Here the CDR3 DNA reads TGTGCCATCAGTGAGCGGCAGGGTTCCGACGAGCAGTACTTC. Translation gives CAISERQGSDEQYF.

Points on this clonotype: This CDR3 fails to terminate in the conserved phenylalanine or tryptophan, so it likely reflects a read error. The gene calls are TRBV28 and TRBJ2-2; D not certain. The CDR3 spans 15 residues. The germline CDR1 and CDR2 sequences are MDHEN and SYDVKM. This CDR3 reads CPSSLLAKNTGELFS. In DNA, the CDR3 is TGTCCCAGCAGTTTACTGGCGAAGAACACCGGGGAGCTGTTTTCT.

Comments on this clonotype: The germline gene is not matched at one end of the junction; a read error may be the cause. This chain connects TRBV14 to TRBJ2-1, with 8 bases that match TRBD2. The CDR3 totals 13 residues. The germline V gene encodes CDR1 SGHDN and CDR2 FVKESK. CDR3 in amino acids: CTSSGGTYNEQFF. The CDR3 DNA reads TGTACCAGCAGCGGGGGCACCTACAATGAGCAGTTCTTC.

Comments on this clonotype: An end of the junction does not agree with germline; a read error may underlie this. J is TRBJ1-1 and V is TRBV28, with D possibly TRBD1 on 5 matching bases. Germline CDR1 is MDHEN and CDR2 is SYDVKM. The CDR3 length is 15 residues. In DNA, the CDR3 is TGTGCCAGCAGCCGTCCAGACAGCCTGAACATTGAAGCTTTCTTT. Protein sequence: CASSRPDSLNIEAFF.

This clonotype was counted at least ten times. The V gene is TRBV12-3 or TRBV12-4, the J gene TRBJ2-5, with 8 nucleotides matching TRBD2. With V trimmed by 5 bases and J by 4 bases, 9 bases remained unmatched. This CDR3 is 15 amino acids long. The CDR3 sequence: CASSNLGLVGETQYF. The CDR3 DNA reads as TGTGCCAGCAGTAACCTGGGACTAGTGGGAGAGACCCAGTACTTC.

The genes are TRBV2 and TRBJ2-5; tentatively, D is TRBD1 (5 bases). The CDR3 has 12 residues. With 10 bases removed from V and 5 bases from J, the gap between germline ends came to 14 bases. Germline CDR1 SNHLY, CDR2 FYNNEI. The DNA for the CDR3 is TGTGCCACCAGCCCTTCAGGGGAGACCCAGTACTTC. This translates into CATSPSGETQYF.

The chain links TRBV7-9 to TRBJ2-1; TRBD2 aligns across 8 bases. The CDR3 covers 15 residues. V was pared by 5 bases and J by 7 bases, with 10 bases of the junction left unmatched. Germline V CDR1 and CDR2: SEHNR, FQNEAQ (reference sequence). In DNA, the CDR3 is TGTGCCAGCAGCATCCCGGGTAGCGGGGCAAATGAGCAGTTCTTC. Translated, it gives CASSIPGSGANEQFF.

Worth noting for this clonotype: As the CDR3 is not closed by the conserved phenylalanine or tryptophan, this likely results from a read error. The rearrangement links TRBV12-3 or TRBV12-4 to TRBJ1-5, with D possibly being TRBD1 (5 bases). V lost 3 bases, J lost 6 bases, and 9 bases lay in between. There are 13 residues in the CDR3. The CDR3 bases are TGTGCCAGCAGTTTGGGGCCCGCTCAGCCCCAGCATTTA. As protein: CASSLGPAQPQHL.

This chain uses TRBV12-3 or TRBV12-4 with TRBJ2-1; 10 positions match TRBD2. CDR3 length equals 14 residues. Trimming removed 9 bases from V and 9 bases from J; junction bases left unmatched: 11. The CDR3 region is CASITSGIMGEQFF. As DNA, the CDR3 is TGTGCCAGTATAACTAGCGGGATAATGGGTGAGCAGTTCTTC.

In the case of this clonotype: Germline and junction disagree at one end, which may indicate a read error. This rearrangement joins TRBV10-2 to TRBJ2-7; 8 bases match TRBD1. The CDR3 covers 14 residues. Germline V gene lookup returns CDR1 WSHSY and CDR2 SAAADI. CDR3 nucleotide sequence: TGTGCCATCTCCGGACAGGGACCCCCCTACAAGCAGTACTTC. It codes for CAISGQGPPYKQYF.

This clonotype was detected only once. A junction boundary mismatches the germline segment, possibly from a read error. The genes are TRBV28 and TRBJ1-5; unclear D gene. This CDR3 comprises 13 residues. Germline V lookup: CDR1 MDHEN, CDR2 SYDVKM. The CDR3 loop reads CVSRGRGALPQHF. The CDR3 DNA reads as TGTGTCAGCAGAGGTAGAGGAGCCCTGCCCCAGCATTTT. Supplemented by reference TRBV28 and TRBJ1-5, the full variable domain reads DVKVTQSSRYLVKRTGEKVFLECVQDMDHENMFWYRQDPGLGLRLIYFSYDVKMKEKGDIPEGYSVSREKKERFSLILESASTNQTSMYLCVSRGRGALPQHFGDGTRLSIL.

As for this clonotype: Relative to the germline gene, one junction end is altered; a read error may explain this. The V gene is TRBV4-1, the J gene TRBJ2-2; D may correspond to TRBD1 or TRBD2 (5 bases each). CDR1 is MGHRA and CDR2 is YSYEKL in the germline V gene. This CDR3 has 14 residues. As DNA, the CDR3 is TGCGCCAGCAGCCATTTGACGGTCGCCGGGGACCTGTTTTTT. Its protein product is CASSHLTVAGDLFF.

Note on this clonotype: Relative to the germline gene, one junction end is altered; a read error may explain this. The CDR3 DNA sequence: TGTGCCTCCTTGACTAGCGGGGTTCCTAATGAACAGTTCTTC. Its protein is CASLTSGVPNEQFF. The chain links TRBV6-2 or TRBV6-3 to TRBJ2-1; TRBD2 matches at 11 bases. Per germline, CDR1 MNHEY and CDR2 SVGEGT. The CDR3 is 14 residues long.

In the case of this clonotype: At one of its ends the junction is not consistent with the germline gene, which may arise from a read error. This chain uses TRBV11-2 with TRBJ1-4; TRBD1 might be the D (5 bases). The CDR3 contains 14 residues. Germline V gene lookup returns CDR1 SGHAT and CDR2 FQNNGV. The CDR3 bases are TGTGCTAGCAGTATAGAGGTTGGGGACGAAAAACTGTTTTTT. Residues: CASSIEVGDEKLFF.

The chain recombines TRBV12-3 or TRBV12-4 with TRBJ1-5, with D possibly being TRBD1 (6 bases). V lost 9 bases and J lost 8, with 23 bases in between. The CDR3 spans 15 residues. In DNA, the CDR3 is TGTGCCAGTAGTAAACAGGGTACGGGCAACGAGCCCCAGCATTTT. It codes for CASSKQGTGNEPQHF.